This paragraph reports one T cell receptor (beta chain). The antigen is undetermined. These data are taken from a study of shared clonotypes between healthy human individuals. Study-level results: Clonotype sharing among donors was expected to depend on sequencing depth.

CDR1 SQVTM and CDR2 ANQGSEA come from the germline V gene. Trimming took 3 bases from V and 9 from J; bases not matched to a gene: 3. The CDR3 consists of 14 residues. The naive CD8 population came from CD45RO-negative cells selected for CCR7, without terminally differentiated effector memory CD45RA+ cells. The donors were all Caucasian adults (living in Nashville, Tennessee). Sequenced by immunoSEQ multiplex PCR; TCRdb stores in-frame clones only, minus some. In the table there are about 2 million clones, approximately 95% of which are singletons. Sequenced sample: naive CD8+ T cells sorted from blood. The chain is built from TRBV29-1 and TRBJ2-1; 15 bases map to TRBD2. This receptor was taken from a man aged 18 to 29 in good health. As DNA, the CDR3 is TGCAGCGTTGACGGACTAGCGGGAGGGGTTGAGCAGTTCTTC. Translating gives CSVDGLAGGVEQFF.